One sample yielded the 13 T cell receptor beta chains listed below, sequenced in a study of T cells in Graves' hyperthyroidism and ophthalmopathy. Researchers amplified the TCR beta CDR3 regions from RNA transcripts. The HTBI set primed first-round TCR CDR3 RT-PCR. TCRdb independently ran MiXCR on the multiplex PCR reads; one entry per CDR3 protein. Here the sample spans 300,000 to 400,000 distinct CDR3 sequences, about 14% being singletons. The sequenced sample consisted of blood. These receptor sequences come from a woman aged 25 to 45 with Graves' ophthalmopathy.

This clonotype was seen many times. This CDR3 reads CASSLSGAINYGYTF. CDR3 bases: TGTGCCAGCAGTTTATCAGGGGCGATAAACTATGGCTACACCTTC. The chain combines TRBV12-3 or TRBV12-4 with TRBJ1-2; tentative D call: TRBD1 (6 bases). V was clipped by 2 bases and J by 2 bases, with 12 bases between them. The CDR3 spans 15 residues.

This clonotype came up many times. The chain carries TRBV20-1 and TRBJ2-2; 7 bases map to TRBD1. The CDR3 length is 15 residues. Trimming took 4 bases from V and 3 from J; bases not matched to a gene: 8. Germline lookup yields CDR1 DFQATT and CDR2 SNEGSKA (reference sequence). CDR3 in amino acids: CSATQGTPDTGELFF. CDR3 in DNA: TGCAGTGCTACACAGGGGACCCCCGACACCGGGGAGCTGTTTTTT.

At least ten counts were recorded for this clonotype. The CDR3, as DNA: TGTGCCTGGGCCCAGGGGGCCTTCTCCTACAATGAGCAGTTCTTC. This encodes CAWAQGAFSYNEQFF. The chain uses TRBV30 and TRBJ2-1; 8 nucleotides match TRBD1. The CDR3 extends over 15 amino acids. J lost 0 bases, V lost 5 bases, and 6 bases had no gene match. In germline, CDR1 is GTSNPN, CDR2 SVGIG (reference sequence).

This clonotype was counted ten times or more. The chain is built from TRBV5-1 and TRBJ2-7, with TRBD1 as a possible D gene (6 bases). CDR1 SGHRS and CDR2 YFSETQ come from the germline V gene. The CDR3 is 14 residues long. V lost 4 bases to trimming and J lost 0 bases, with 11 bases between them. DNA of the CDR3: TGCGCCAGCAGCCGACAGGACAGCTCCTACGAGCAGTACTTC. It encodes CASSRQDSSYEQYF.

This clonotype was counted at least ten times. The rearrangement links TRBV20-1 to TRBJ1-5, with 8 bases matching TRBD1. This CDR3 is built from 13 residues. CDR1 is DFQATT and CDR2 is SNEGSKA in the germline V gene (reference sequence). The V segment lost 3 bases and the J segment 5 bases; nucleotides outside the gene matches: 3. As DNA, the CDR3 is TGCAGTGCTAGCTTGACAGGGGATCAGCCCCAGCATTTT. As protein: CSASLTGDQPQHF.

This clonotype showed up many times. The chain uses TRBV11-3 and TRBJ1-2; no definite D call. This CDR3 has 13 amino acids. Trimming left V 2 bases short and J 8 bases short, with 12 bases between. Germline V CDR1 and CDR2: SGHNT, YENEEA. CDR3 in amino acids: CASSLKGMAGYTF. The CDR3 DNA is TGTGCCAGCAGCTTAAAGGGAATGGCCGGCTACACCTTC.

This clonotype was counted many times. The chain links TRBV2 to TRBJ1-2; a possible D gene is TRBD1 (6 bases). The V gene's germline CDR1 is SNHLY and CDR2 FYNNEI. This CDR3 has 15 residues. With 2 bases removed from V and 5 bases from J, the gap between germline ends came to 15 bases. The CDR3 sequence: CASSERQAGRYGYTF. The CDR3, as DNA: TGTGCCAGCAGTGAACGACAGGCCGGCCGGTATGGCTACACCTTC. Supplemented by reference TRBV2 and TRBJ1-2, the full variable domain reads EPEVTQTPSHQVTQMGQEVILRCVPISNHLYFYWYRQILGQKVEFLVSFYNNEISEKSEIFDDQFSVERPDGSNFTLKIRSTKLEDSAMYFCASSERQAGRYGYTFGSGTRLTVV.

The chain couples TRBV28 to TRBJ2-7; D might be TRBD1 (5 bases). CDR1 MDHEN and CDR2 SYDVKM come from the germline V gene. The CDR3 consists of 14 residues. Trimming took off 2 bases at V and 3 bases at J, with 11 bases between the two ends. The CDR3 loop reads CASSLKKTDYEQYF. The CDR3 DNA follows: TGTGCCAGCAGTTTAAAAAAGACAGACTACGAGCAGTACTTC.

This clonotype was counted between two and nine times. An end of the junction does not agree with germline; a read error may underlie this. This chain uses TRBV9 with TRBJ2-1; D possibly matches TRBD1 or TRBD2 (5 bases each). Germline values: CDR1 SGDLS, CDR2 YYNGEE. This CDR3 contains 14 residues. CDR3 in DNA: TGTGTCAGCAGCACCAGGGACCTTGAGGGTGAGCAGTTCTTC. This sequence encodes CVSSTRDLEGEQFF.

This clonotype was observed many times. J is TRBJ2-7 and V is TRBV28, with 10 bases identical to TRBD2. V trimming: 5 bases; J trimming: 3 bases; junction bases outside the gene matches: 7. The CDR3 is 15 residues long. CDR1 is MDHEN and CDR2 is SYDVKM in the germline V gene. In DNA, the CDR3 is TGTGCCAGCAGTCAAACTAGCGGGGCAAACTACGAGCAGTACTTC. The encoded protein is CASSQTSGANYEQYF.

This clonotype was observed a handful of times. This chain links TRBV20-1 with TRBJ1-6; perhaps TRBD1 as D (5 bases). The CDR3 sequence is 15 residues long. Germline V lookup: CDR1 DFQATT, CDR2 SNEGSKA (reference sequence). V was trimmed by 0 bases and J by 7 bases, leaving 13 bases between them. CDR3 amino acids: CSARDLRGRNSPLHF. Written as DNA, the CDR3 is TGCAGTGCTAGAGATCTGCGGGGCAGAAATTCACCCCTCCACTTT.

The V gene is TRBV7-9, the J gene TRBJ2-3; 10 bases fit TRBD2. The CDR3 loop spans 17 amino acids. V shed 1 base, J shed 2 bases, and the junction held 6 bases outside the gene matches. The germline V gene encodes CDR1 SEHNR and CDR2 FQNEAQ (reference sequence). CDR3 nucleotides: TGTGCCAGCAGCTTAGTGGCGACTAGCGGGTACACAGATACGCAGTATTTT. It yields the protein CASSLVATSGYTDTQYF.

This clonotype has at least ten counts. The V and J genes are TRBV6-5 and TRBJ2-7, with 10 bases identical to TRBD1. Unmatched junction bases numbered 6, after V lost 2 bases and J lost 5 bases. CDR3 length equals 15 residues. Germline CDR1 MNHEY, CDR2 SVGAGI. The CDR3 loop is CASSYGGQGINEQYF. Here the CDR3 DNA reads TGTGCCAGCAGTTACGGGGGACAGGGGATCAACGAGCAGTACTTC.